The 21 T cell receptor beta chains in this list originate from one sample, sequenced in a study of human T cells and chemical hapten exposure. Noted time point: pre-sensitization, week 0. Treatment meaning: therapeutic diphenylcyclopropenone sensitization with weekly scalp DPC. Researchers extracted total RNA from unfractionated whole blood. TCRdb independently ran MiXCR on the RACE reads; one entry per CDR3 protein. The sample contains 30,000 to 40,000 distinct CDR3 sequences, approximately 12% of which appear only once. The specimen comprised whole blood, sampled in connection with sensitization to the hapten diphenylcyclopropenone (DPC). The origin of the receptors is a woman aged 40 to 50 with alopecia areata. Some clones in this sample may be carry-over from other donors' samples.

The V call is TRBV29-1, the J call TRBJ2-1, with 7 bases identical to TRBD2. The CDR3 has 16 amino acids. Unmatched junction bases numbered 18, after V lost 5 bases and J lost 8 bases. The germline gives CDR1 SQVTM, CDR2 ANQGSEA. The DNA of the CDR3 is TGCAGCGTTTCCACCCCTCGGGAGGCTCGAGGGGATGAGCAGTTCTTC. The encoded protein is CSVSTPREARGDEQFF.

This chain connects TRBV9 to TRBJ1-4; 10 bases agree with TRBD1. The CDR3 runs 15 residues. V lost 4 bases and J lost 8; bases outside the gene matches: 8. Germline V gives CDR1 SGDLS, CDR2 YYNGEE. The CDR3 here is CASSPRTGGWEKLFF. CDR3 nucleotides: TGTGCCAGCAGCCCCCGGACAGGGGGTTGGGAAAAACTGTTTTTT.

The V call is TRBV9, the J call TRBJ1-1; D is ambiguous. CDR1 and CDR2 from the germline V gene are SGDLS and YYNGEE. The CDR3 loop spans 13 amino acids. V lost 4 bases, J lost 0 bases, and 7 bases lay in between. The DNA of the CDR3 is TGTGCCAGCAGCTCTCAGTTGAACACTGAAGCTTTCTTT. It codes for CASSSQLNTEAFF.

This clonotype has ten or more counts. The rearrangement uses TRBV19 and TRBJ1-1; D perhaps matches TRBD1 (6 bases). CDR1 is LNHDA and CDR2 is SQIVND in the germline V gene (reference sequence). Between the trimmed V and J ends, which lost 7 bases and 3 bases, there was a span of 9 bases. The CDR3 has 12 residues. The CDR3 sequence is CASKEGDTEAFF. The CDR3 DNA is TGTGCCAGTAAGGAGGGGGACACTGAAGCTTTCTTT. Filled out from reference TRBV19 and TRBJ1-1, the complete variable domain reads DGGITQSPKYLFRKEGQNVTLSCEQNLNHDAMYWYRQDPGQGLRLIYYSQIVNDFQKGDIAEGYSVSREKKESFPLTVTSAQKNPTAFYLCASKEGDTEAFFGQGTRLTVV.

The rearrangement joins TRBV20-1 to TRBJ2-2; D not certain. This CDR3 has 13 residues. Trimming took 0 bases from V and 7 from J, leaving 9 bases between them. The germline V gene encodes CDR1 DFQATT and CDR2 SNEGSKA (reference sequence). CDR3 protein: CSARDTGGGELFF. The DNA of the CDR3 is TGCAGTGCTAGAGATACGGGCGGCGGGGAGCTGTTTTTT.

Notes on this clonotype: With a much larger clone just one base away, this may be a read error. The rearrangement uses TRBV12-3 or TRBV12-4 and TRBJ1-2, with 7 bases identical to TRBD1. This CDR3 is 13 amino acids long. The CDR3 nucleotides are TGTGCCAACAGTCCGACAGGGACCTATGGCTACACCTTC. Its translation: CANSPTGTYGYTF.

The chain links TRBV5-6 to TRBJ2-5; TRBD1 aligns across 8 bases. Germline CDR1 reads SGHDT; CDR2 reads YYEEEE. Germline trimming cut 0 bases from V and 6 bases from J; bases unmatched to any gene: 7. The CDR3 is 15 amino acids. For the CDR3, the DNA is TGTGCCAGCAGCTTGGACCAGGGGGCTCGACAGACCCAGTACTTC. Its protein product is CASSLDQGARQTQYF.

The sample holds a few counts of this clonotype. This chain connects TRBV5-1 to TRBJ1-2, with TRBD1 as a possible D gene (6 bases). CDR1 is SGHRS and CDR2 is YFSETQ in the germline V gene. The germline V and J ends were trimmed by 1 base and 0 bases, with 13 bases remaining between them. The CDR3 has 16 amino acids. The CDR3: CASSLPLTGSNYGYTF. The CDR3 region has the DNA TGCGCCAGCAGCTTGCCTCTCACAGGGTCTAACTATGGCTACACCTTC.

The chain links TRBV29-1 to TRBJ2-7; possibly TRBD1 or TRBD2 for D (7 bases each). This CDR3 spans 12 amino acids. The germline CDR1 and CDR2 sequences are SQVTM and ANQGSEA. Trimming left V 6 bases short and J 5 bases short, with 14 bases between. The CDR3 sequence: CSVYQGGDEQYF. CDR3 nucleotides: TGCAGCGTCTATCAGGGGGGGGACGAGCAGTACTTC.

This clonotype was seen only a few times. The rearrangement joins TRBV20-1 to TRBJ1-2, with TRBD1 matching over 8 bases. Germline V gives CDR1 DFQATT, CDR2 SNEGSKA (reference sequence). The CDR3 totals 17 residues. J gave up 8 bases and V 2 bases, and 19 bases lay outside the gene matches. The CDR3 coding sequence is TGCAGTGCTAGACCCCAAGGCGTTGGCAGGGGGCGGAAAGGCTACACCTTC. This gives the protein CSARPQGVGRGRKGYTF.

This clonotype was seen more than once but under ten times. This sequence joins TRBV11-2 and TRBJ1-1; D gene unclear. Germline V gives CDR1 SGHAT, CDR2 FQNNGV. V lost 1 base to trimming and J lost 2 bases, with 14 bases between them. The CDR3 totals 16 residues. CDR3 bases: TGTGCCAGCAGCTTAGGACGGATGACTACTAACACTGAAGCTTTCTTT. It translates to CASSLGRMTTNTEAFF.

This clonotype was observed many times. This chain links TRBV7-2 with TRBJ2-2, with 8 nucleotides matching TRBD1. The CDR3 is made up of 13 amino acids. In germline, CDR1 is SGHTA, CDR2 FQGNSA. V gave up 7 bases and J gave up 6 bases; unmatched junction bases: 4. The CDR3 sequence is CASISTGAGELFF. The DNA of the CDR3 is TGTGCCAGCATCTCGACAGGGGCCGGGGAGCTGTTTTTT.

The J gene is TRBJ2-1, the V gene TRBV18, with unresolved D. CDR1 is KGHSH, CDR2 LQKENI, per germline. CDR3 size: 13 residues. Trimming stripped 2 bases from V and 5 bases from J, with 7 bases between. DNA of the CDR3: TGTGCCAGCTCACCAGATCTAGACAATGAGCAGTTCTTC. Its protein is CASSPDLDNEQFF.

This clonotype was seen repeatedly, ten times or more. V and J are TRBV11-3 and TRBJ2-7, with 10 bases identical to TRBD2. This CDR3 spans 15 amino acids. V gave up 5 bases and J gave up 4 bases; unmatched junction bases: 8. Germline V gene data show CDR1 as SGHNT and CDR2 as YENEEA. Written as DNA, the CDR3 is TGTGCCAGCAGCATACAAGCGGGAGGGAATTACGAGCAGTACTTC. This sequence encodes CASSIQAGGNYEQYF.

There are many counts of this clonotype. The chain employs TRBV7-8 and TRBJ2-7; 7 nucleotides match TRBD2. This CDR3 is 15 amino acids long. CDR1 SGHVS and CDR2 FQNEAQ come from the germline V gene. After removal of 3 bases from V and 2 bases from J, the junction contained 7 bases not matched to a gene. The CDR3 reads CASSFTTSFAYEQYF. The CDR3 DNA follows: TGTGCCAGCAGCTTCACGACTAGCTTCGCCTACGAGCAGTACTTC.

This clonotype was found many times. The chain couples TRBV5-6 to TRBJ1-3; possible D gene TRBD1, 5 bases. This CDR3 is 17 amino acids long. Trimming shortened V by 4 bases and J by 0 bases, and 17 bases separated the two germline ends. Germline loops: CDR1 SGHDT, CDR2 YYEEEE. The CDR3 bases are TGTGCCAGCAGCCGTCAGGGACCTGTAGGCTCTGGAAACACCATATATTTT. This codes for CASSRQGPVGSGNTIYF.

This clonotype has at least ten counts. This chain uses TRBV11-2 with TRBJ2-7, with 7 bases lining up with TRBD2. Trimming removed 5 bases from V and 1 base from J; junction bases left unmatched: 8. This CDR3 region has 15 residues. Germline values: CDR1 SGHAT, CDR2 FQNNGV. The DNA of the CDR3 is TGTGCCAGCAGCCCCCCGATGGGAGGGTCCTACGAGCAGTACTTC. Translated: CASSPPMGGSYEQYF.

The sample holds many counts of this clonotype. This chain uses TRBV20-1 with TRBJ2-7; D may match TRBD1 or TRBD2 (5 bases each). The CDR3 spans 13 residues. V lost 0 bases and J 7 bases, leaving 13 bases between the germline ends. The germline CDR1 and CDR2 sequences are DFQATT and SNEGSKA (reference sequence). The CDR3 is CSARDSGPREQYF. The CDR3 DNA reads TGCAGTGCTAGAGATTCGGGGCCTCGGGAGCAGTACTTC.

Here the CDR3 DNA reads TGCAGCTCCACAGACTATGGCAATGAGCAGTTCTTC. Its translation is CSSTDYGNEQFF. The rearrangement uses TRBV29-1 and TRBJ2-1; tentatively, D is TRBD2 (5 bases). With 8 bases removed from V and 6 bases from J, the gap between germline ends came to 14 bases. CDR3 length: 12 residues. The germline CDR1 and CDR2 sequences are SQVTM and ANQGSEA.

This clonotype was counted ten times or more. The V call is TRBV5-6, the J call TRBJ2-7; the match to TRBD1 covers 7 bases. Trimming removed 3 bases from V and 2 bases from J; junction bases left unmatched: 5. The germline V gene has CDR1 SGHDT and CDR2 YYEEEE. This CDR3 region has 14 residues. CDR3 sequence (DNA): TGTGCCAGCAGCTCGACAGGGATGACCTACGAGCAGTACTTC. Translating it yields CASSSTGMTYEQYF. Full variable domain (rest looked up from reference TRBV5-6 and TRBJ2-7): DAGVTQSPTHLIKTRGQQVTLRCSPKSGHDTVSWYQQALGQGPQFIFQYYEEEERQRGNFPDRFSGHQFPNYSSELNVNALLLGDSALYLCASSSTGMTYEQYFGPGTRLTVT.

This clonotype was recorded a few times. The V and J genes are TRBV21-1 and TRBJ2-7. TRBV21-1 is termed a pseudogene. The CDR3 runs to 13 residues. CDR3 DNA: TGTGCCAGCAGCCCCAGGCTCAGCAACGAGCAGTACTTC. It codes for CASSPRLSNEQYF.